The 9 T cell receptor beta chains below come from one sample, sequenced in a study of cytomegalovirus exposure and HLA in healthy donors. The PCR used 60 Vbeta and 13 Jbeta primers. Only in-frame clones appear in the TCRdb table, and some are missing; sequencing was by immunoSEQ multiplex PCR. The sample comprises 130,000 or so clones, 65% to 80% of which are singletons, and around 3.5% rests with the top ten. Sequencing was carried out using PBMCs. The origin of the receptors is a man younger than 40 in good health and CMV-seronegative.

This CDR3 reads CASSATGTGLLNTEAFF. CDR3 nucleotides: TGCGCCAGCAGCGCTACCGGGACAGGGCTTTTGAACACTGAAGCTTTCTTT. V and J are TRBV5-1 and TRBJ1-1, with 9 bases fitting TRBD1. The CDR3 length is 17 residues. Germline V lookup: CDR1 SGHRS, CDR2 YFSETQ. After removal of 4 bases from V and 0 bases from J, the junction contained 10 bases not matched to a gene.

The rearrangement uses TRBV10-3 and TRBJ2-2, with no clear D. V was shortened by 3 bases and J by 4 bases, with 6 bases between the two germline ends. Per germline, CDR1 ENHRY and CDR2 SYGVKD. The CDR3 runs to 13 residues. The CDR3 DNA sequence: TGTGCCATCAGTGATACGGGCACCGGGGAGCTGTTTTTT. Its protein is CAISDTGTGELFF.

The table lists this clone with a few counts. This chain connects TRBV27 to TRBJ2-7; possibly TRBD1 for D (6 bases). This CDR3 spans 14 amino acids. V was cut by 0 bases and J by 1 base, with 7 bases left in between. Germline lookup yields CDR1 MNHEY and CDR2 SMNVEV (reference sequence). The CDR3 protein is CASSLSGTSYEQYF. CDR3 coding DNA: TGTGCCAGCAGTTTATCGGGGACATCCTACGAGCAGTACTTC.

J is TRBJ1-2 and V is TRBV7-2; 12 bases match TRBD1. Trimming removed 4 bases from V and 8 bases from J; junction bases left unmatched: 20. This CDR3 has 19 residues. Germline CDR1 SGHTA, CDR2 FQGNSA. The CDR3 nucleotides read TGTGCCAGCAGCTCTCCGGGACAGGGGGCCGGTGGTGCTCTACGAGGCTACACCTTC. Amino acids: CASSSPGQGAGGALRGYTF.

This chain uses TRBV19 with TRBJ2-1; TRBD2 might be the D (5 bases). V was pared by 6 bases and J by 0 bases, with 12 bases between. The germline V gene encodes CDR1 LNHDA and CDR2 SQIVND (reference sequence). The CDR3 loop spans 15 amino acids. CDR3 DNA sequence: TGTGCCAGTAGCGATAGCGTGAGCTCCTACAATGAGCAGTTCTTC. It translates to CASSDSVSSYNEQFF. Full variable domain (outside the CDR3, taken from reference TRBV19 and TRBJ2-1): DGGITQSPKYLFRKEGQNVTLSCEQNLNHDAMYWYRQDPGQGLRLIYYSQIVNDFQKGDIAEGYSVSREKKESFPLTVTSAQKNPTAFYLCASSDSVSSYNEQFFGPGTRLTVL.

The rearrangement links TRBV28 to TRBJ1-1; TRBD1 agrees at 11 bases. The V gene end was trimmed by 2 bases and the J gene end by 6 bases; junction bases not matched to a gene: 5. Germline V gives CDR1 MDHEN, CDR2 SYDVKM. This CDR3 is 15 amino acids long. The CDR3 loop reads CASSLHPGQGAEAFF. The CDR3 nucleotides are TGTGCCAGCAGTTTACACCCGGGACAGGGGGCTGAAGCTTTCTTT.

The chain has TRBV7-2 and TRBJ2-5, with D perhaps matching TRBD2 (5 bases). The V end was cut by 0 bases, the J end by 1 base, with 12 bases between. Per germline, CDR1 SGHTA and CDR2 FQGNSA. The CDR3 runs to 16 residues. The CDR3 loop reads CASSLARVGRQETQYF. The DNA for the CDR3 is TGTGCCAGCAGCTTAGCGCGGGTGGGCCGCCAAGAGACCCAGTACTTC. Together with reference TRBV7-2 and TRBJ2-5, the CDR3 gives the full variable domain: GAGVSQSPSNKVTEKGKDVELRCDPISGHTALYWYRQSLGQGLEFLIYFQGNSAPDKSGLPSDRFSAERTGGSVSTLTIQRTQQEDSAVYLCASSLARVGRQETQYFGPGTRLLVL.

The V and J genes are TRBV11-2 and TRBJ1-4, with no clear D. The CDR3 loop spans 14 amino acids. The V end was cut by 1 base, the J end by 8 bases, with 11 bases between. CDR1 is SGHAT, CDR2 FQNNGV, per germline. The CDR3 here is CASSLVATSEKLFF. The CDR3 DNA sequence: TGTGCCAGCAGCTTAGTGGCGACAAGCGAAAAACTGTTTTTT.

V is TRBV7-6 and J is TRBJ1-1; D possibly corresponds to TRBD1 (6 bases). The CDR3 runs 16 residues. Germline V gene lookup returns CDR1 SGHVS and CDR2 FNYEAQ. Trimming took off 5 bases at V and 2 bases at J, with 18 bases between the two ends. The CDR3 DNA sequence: TGTGCCAGCAGCCGACCACCGGCAGGGGACAACACTGAAGCTTTCTTT. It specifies CASSRPPAGDNTEAFF.